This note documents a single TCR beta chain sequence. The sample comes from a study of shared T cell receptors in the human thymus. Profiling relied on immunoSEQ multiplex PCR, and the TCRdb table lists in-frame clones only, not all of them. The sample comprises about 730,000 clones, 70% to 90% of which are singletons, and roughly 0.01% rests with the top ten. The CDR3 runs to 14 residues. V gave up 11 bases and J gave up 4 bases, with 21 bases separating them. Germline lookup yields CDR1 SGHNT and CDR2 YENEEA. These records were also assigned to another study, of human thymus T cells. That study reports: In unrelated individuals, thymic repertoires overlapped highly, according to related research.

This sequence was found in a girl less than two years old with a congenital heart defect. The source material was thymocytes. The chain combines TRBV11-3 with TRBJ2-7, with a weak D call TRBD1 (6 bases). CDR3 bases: TGTGCCGGTTTACGGCAGGGGACACTTTACGAGCAGTACTTC. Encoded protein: CAGLRQGTLYEQYF.